There are a few counts of the clone carrying this T cell receptor beta chain. The sample comes from a study of blood T cell repertoires in COVID-19. Background on the study: Material from acute and convalescent COVID-19 was sourced from the United States, Italy and Spain. T cells, B-cell-depleted T cells, or PBMCs supplied cDNA or gDNA.

Participants were placed into cohorts based on the clinical history they reported. V shed 0 bases and J shed 8 bases, with 15 bases lying between them. Germline values: CDR1 SGHRS, CDR2 YFSETQ. The CDR3 has 15 amino acids. Original processing methods: Researchers report that nucleated cell counts were estimated from reference gene primer amplification. Here immunoSEQ multiplex PCR was the method, and the copy in TCRdb shows in-frame clones only, minus some. D and trimming come from the DNA, and the V and J calls and clone size come from that table. The sample contains approximately 310,000 clones, around nine tenths of which appear only once.

The V and J genes are TRBV5-1 and TRBJ2-1; possible D gene TRBD2, 5 bases. The clonotype comes from a man in his 60s who had recovered from COVID-19. Material: PBMCs or T cells enriched from blood (not recorded which). The CDR3 is CASSLGRRRWDEQFF. The CDR3 DNA is TGCGCCAGCAGCTTGGGAAGGAGGCGCTGGGATGAGCAGTTCTTC.